This T cell receptor (beta chain) came from a study of cytomegalovirus exposure and HLA in healthy donors. The wider study: Samples from HLA-typed donors yielded about 80 million unique TCRs in an early data release.

PCR involved 60 Vbeta and 13 Jbeta primers. TCRdb's table, derived via immunoSEQ multiplex PCR, lists solely in-frame clones and lacks some. Of fewer than 200,000 clones in the sample, 80% to 85% were seen once. The ends were cut back, 5 bases at V and 3 bases at J, with 13 bases in the middle. The CDR3 sequence is 14 residues long. Germline values: CDR1 SGHNT, CDR2 YENEEA. Findings and caveats of the study: High specificity and sensitivity for cytomegalovirus status were reported for the classifier. Follow-up analysis seemed to connect common viral pathogens with several of the most significant clusters identified.

A note on this clone: Its antigen is not identified.

The rearrangement joins TRBV11-3 to TRBJ2-5; a possible D gene is TRBD1 (6 bases). The sample taken for sequencing was PBMCs. This clonotype originated in a young man in good health and CMV-seronegative. The CDR3 region is CASSPKDSKETQYF. CDR3 nucleotide sequence: TGTGCCAGCAGCCCTAAGGACAGCAAAGAGACCCAGTACTTC.